What follows are 11 T cell receptor beta chains derived from one specimen sequenced in a study of cytomegalovirus exposure and HLA in healthy donors. In the PCR, 60 Vbeta and 13 Jbeta primers were used. The repertoire was sequenced with immunoSEQ multiplex PCR; TCRdb's copy has only in-frame clones and lacks some. The table lists about 160,000 clones, about 88% of them singletons. The sequenced material came from PBMCs. The receptors were gathered from a woman between 18 and 29 years old in good health and CMV-seronegative.

By its share, this clone is medium-sized (0.01 to 0.1%). The CDR3 nucleotides read TGTGCCAGCAGCCCTAGCGGGAGTGACATCTACGAGCAGTACTTC. Residues: CASSPSGSDIYEQYF. The chain uses TRBV28 and TRBJ2-7, with 10 bases fitting TRBD2. Germline values: CDR1 MDHEN, CDR2 SYDVKM. The CDR3 is 15 residues long. The V gene end was trimmed by 6 bases and the J gene end by 3 bases; junction bases not matched to a gene: 8.

The chain employs TRBV7-6 and TRBJ2-3; TRBD1 matches at 8 bases. CDR1 SGHVS and CDR2 FNYEAQ come from the germline V gene. CDR3 size: 14 residues. V was pared by 4 bases and J by 1 base, with 1 base of the junction left unmatched. DNA for the CDR3: TGTGCCAGCAGCTCGGGACAGGGCACAGATACGCAGTATTTT. It encodes CASSSGQGTDTQYF.

This chain joins TRBV5-1 and TRBJ1-1, with D tentatively TRBD1 (6 bases). The germline CDR1 and CDR2 sequences are SGHRS and YFSETQ. This CDR3 spans 14 amino acids. Trimming removed 0 bases from V and 6 bases from J, with 12 bases in between. CDR3 nucleotides: TGCGCCAGCAGCTTGGGCGGGGGCGAGTCTGAAGCTTTCTTT. The encoded protein is CASSLGGGESEAFF.

This chain links TRBV30 with TRBJ2-1; D is unresolved. The V gene lost 8 bases and the J gene lost 10 bases, with 21 bases spanning the gap. The CDR3 runs to 13 residues. Per the germline V gene, CDR1 is GTSNPN and CDR2 is SVGIG (reference sequence). The CDR3 DNA reads as TGTGCCAGTGGCCGGAACTTGGGCTCCGAGCAGTTCTTC. This sequence encodes CASGRNLGSEQFF.

The chain recombines TRBV6-6 with TRBJ2-5; 7 bases match TRBD2. This CDR3 contains 15 residues. The germline CDR1 and CDR2 sequences are MNHNY and SVGAGI (reference sequence). J was trimmed by 4 bases and V by 5 bases; bases with no gene match: 10. CDR3 DNA sequence: TGTGCCAGCAGTACCCGTAGAGGGGAGGGAGAGACCCAGTACTTC. It translates to CASSTRRGEGETQYF.

The chain links TRBV28 to TRBJ2-3, with TRBD1 as a possible D gene (6 bases). Germline loops: CDR1 MDHEN, CDR2 SYDVKM. The length of the CDR3 is 14 residues. V dropped 1 base and J dropped 11 bases, with 16 bases sitting between them. CDR3 nucleotides: TGTGCCAGCAGTTTATCCTCGGGCAGGGGAAGGCAGTATTTT. Amino acids: CASSLSSGRGRQYF.

The V call is TRBV20-1, the J call TRBJ1-2; D remains unclear. The V end was cut by 6 bases, the J end by 8 bases, with 10 bases between. This CDR3 has 10 amino acids. Germline V gives CDR1 DFQATT, CDR2 SNEGSKA (reference sequence). The CDR3 DNA reads as TGCAGTGCCCCTGGTCGGGGCTACACCTTC. Encoded protein: CSAPGRGYTF.

The J gene is TRBJ1-2, the V gene TRBV2; a possible D gene is TRBD1 (6 bases). This CDR3 has 16 amino acids. The V end was cut by 2 bases, the J end by 6 bases, with 19 bases between. Germline lookup yields CDR1 SNHLY and CDR2 FYNNEI. The CDR3 reads CASSERLEGGINGYTF. CDR3 in DNA: TGTGCCAGCAGTGAACGGTTGGAGGGGGGGATTAATGGCTACACCTTC. The full variable domain, rest sourced from reference TRBV2 and TRBJ1-2, is EPEVTQTPSHQVTQMGQEVILRCVPISNHLYFYWYRQILGQKVEFLVSFYNNEISEKSEIFDDQFSVERPDGSNFTLKIRSTKLEDSAMYFCASSERLEGGINGYTFGSGTRLTVV.

The chain uses TRBV5-1 and TRBJ2-6, with D unresolved. This CDR3 is 15 amino acids long. Germline assignment: CDR1 SGHRS and CDR2 YFSETQ. V dropped 0 bases and J dropped 4 bases, with 8 bases sitting between them. CDR3: CASSLEAEGANVLTF. The CDR3 DNA is TGCGCCAGCAGCTTGGAGGCGGAAGGGGCCAACGTCCTGACTTTC.

This clone was recorded only once. The chain links TRBV2 to TRBJ1-1; D is uncertain. Trimming pared 5 bases from V and 6 bases from J, leaving 19 bases between. The CDR3 sequence is 15 residues long. Germline V gene sequence: CDR1 SNHLY, CDR2 FYNNEI. The CDR3: CASSSLTGEYAEAFF. The DNA for the CDR3 is TGTGCCAGCAGTTCCCTGACTGGGGAGTATGCTGAAGCTTTCTTT.

This clone was found once. The V and J genes are TRBV29-1 and TRBJ2-7; 8 nucleotides agree with TRBD2. This CDR3 is 13 amino acids long. CDR1 is SQVTM and CDR2 is ANQGSEA in the germline V gene. The V gene end was trimmed by 7 bases and the J gene end by 3 bases; junction bases not matched to a gene: 8. This chain's CDR3 is CSALGGGHYEQYF. Here the CDR3 DNA reads TGCAGCGCCCTCGGGGGGGGGCACTACGAGCAGTACTTC.